This TCR beta chain was identified during a study of T cell repertoires in cytomegalovirus infection. Turning to the study itself: Through public TCR beta signatures, both CMV infection and matching HLA type were indicated. Study-wide results and limits: In two of eight donors, the top clonotype was HLA-C-restricted CMV-specific.

TCRdb recomputed calls from the reads with MiXCR, one row per CDR3 protein. The table records some 700,000 distinct CDR3 sequences, roughly 36% of them present only once. As concerns this clonotype: Its antigen is unidentified.

V dropped 7 bases and J dropped 6 bases, with 15 bases sitting between them. The CDR3 is made up of 14 amino acids. This chain uses TRBV12-3 or TRBV12-4 with TRBJ2-2; no definite D call. This TCR was sampled from a human donor in good health (CMV status not recorded). Some clones in this sample may be carry-over from other donors' samples. The specimen sequenced was PBMCs. The CDR3 bases are TGTGCCAGCATTCCGACCGGACGGGCCGGGGAGCTGTTTTTT. Residues: CASIPTGRAGELFF.